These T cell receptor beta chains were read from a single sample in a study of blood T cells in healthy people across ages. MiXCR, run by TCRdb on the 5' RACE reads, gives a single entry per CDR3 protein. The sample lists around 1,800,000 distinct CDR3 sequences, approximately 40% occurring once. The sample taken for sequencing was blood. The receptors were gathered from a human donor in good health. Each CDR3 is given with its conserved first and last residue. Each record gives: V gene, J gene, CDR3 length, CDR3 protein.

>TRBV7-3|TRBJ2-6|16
CASRGGLVAGANVLTF
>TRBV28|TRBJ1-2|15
CASSLFRTGRNGYTF
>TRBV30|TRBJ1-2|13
CAWAAGPPYGYTF
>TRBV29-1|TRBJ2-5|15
CGVGGTSELYETQYF
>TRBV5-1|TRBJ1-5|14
CASSFPSLNQPQHF
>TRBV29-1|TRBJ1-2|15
CSVDGTGGRIYGYTF
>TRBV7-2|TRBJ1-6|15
CASSLQGALGSPLHF
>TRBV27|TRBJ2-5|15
CASSQGQGIPETQYF
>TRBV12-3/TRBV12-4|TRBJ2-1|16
CASRAPAGGSYNEQFF
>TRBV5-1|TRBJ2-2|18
CASSLKVQGASNTGELFF
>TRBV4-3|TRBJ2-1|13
CASSQEIRNEQFF
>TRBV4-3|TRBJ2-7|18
CASSQDASGGSLSYEQYF
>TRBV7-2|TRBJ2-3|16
CASTNYRGQVTDTQYF
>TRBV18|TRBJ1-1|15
CASSPVGGQRSEAFF
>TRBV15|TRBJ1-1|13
CATSREVDREAFF
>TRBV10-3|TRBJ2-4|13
CATSGISKNIQYF
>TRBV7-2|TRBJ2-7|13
CASSLGQCTEQYF